This T cell receptor beta chain emerged from a study of blood T cell repertoires in COVID-19. Study at large: Material from acute and convalescent COVID-19 was sourced from the United States, Italy and Spain. Sample material is recorded as cDNA or gDNA derived from T cells, B-cell-depleted T cells, or PBMCs.

The protocol was immunoSEQ multiplex PCR, while the TCRdb copy is restricted to in-frame clones and leaves out a portion. Here the sample spans roughly 240,000 clones, around 85% being singletons. Seattle enrolled patients during active infection and tracked them longitudinally. Germline V gene sequence: CDR1 LNHNV, CDR2 YYDKDF (reference sequence). Losses at the gene ends were 0 bases for V and 3 bases for J; bases not matched to a gene: 9. The CDR3 length is 19 residues. The chain links TRBV15 to TRBJ2-1, with 12 bases aligning to TRBD2. The TCR originated in a man aged 50 to 59 with COVID-19, enrolled during active disease. Material: peripheral blood. Here the CDR3 reads CATSRDFASGGAFYNEQFF. In nucleotides, the CDR3 is TGTGCCACCAGCAGAGATTTTGCTAGCGGGGGGGCCTTCTACAATGAGCAGTTCTTC.